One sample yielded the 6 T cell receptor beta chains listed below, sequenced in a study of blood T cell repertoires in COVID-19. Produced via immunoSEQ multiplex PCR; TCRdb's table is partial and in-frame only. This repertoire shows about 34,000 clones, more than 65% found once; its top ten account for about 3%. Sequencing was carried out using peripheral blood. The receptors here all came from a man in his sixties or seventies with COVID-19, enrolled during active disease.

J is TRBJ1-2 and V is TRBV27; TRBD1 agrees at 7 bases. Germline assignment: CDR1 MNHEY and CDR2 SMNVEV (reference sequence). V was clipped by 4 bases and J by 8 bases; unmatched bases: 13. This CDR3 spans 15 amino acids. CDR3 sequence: CASSSPDRVNSGYTF. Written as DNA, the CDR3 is TGTGCCAGCAGTTCACCAGACAGGGTGAACAGCGGCTACACCTTC.

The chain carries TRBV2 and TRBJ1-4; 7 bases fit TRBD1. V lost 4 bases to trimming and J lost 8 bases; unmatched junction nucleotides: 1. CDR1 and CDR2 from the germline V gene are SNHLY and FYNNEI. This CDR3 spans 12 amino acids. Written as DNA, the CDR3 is TGTGCCAGCAGTGGGGACAGCGAAAAACTGTTTTTT. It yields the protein CASSGDSEKLFF. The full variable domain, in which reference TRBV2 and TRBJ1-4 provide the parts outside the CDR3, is EPEVTQTPSHQVTQMGQEVILRCVPISNHLYFYWYRQILGQKVEFLVSFYNNEISEKSEIFDDQFSVERPDGSNFTLKIRSTKLEDSAMYFCASSGDSEKLFFGSGTQLSVL.

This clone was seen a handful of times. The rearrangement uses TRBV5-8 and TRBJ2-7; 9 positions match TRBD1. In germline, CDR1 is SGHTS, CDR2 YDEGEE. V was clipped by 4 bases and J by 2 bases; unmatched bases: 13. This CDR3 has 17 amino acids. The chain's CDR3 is CASSLRRQGGFTYEQYF. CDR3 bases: TGTGCCAGCAGCCTGCGCCGACAGGGGGGATTCACCTACGAGCAGTACTTC.

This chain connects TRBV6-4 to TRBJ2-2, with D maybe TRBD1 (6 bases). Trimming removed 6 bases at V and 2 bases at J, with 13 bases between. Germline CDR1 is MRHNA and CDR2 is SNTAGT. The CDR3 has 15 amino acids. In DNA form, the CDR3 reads TGTGCCAGCAGAGGGGGACACGATAACACCGGGGAGCTGTTTTTT. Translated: CASRGGHDNTGELFF.

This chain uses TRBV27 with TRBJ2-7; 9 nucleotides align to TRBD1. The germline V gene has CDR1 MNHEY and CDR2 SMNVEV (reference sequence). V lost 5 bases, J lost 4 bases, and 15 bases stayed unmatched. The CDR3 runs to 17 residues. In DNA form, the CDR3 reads TGTGCCAGCAGTCACGACAACACCGGGACAGGGAGGTACGAGCAGTACTTC. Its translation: CASSHDNTGTGRYEQYF.

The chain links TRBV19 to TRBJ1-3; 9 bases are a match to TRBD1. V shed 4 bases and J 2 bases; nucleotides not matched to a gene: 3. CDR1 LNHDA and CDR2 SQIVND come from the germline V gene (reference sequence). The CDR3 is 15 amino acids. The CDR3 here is CASSTGQGAGNTIYF. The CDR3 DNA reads TGTGCCAGTAGTACGGGACAGGGCGCTGGAAACACCATATATTTT.